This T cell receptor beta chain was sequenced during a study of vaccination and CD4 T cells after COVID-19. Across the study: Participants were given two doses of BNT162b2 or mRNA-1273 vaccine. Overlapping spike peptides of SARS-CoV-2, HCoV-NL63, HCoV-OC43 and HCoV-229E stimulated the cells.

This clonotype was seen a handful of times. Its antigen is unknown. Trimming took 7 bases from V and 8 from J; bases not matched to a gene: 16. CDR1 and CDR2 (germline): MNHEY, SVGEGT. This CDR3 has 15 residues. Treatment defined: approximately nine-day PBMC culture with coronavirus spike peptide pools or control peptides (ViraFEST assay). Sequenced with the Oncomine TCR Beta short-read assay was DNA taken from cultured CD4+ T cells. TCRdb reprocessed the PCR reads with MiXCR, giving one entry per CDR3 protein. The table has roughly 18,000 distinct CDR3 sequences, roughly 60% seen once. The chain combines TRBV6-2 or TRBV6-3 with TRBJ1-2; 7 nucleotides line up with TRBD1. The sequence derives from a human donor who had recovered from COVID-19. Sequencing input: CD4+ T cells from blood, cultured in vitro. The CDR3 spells CASTPLQGRREGYTF. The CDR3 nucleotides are TGTGCCAGCACCCCCCTACAGGGGAGACGGGAAGGCTACACCTTC.